This TCR beta chain stems from a study of shared clonotypes between healthy human individuals. Study findings and constraints: The study generally estimated greater richness for naive than memory subsets.

Profiling relied on immunoSEQ multiplex PCR, and the TCRdb table lists in-frame clones only, not all of them. This sample has approximately 1.9 million clones, with just over 90% found just once. As concerns this clone: Its specificity is unknown.

J was trimmed by 3 bases and V by 5 bases; bases with no gene match: 8. This CDR3 has 17 amino acids. Germline V gene lookup returns CDR1 SGHVS and CDR2 FQNEAQ. CD45RO-negative, CCR7-positively selected cells formed the naive CD8 fraction, excluding terminally differentiated effector memory CD45RA+ cells. This receptor was identified in a young man in good health. Some clones in this sample may be carry-over from other donors' samples. This chain uses TRBV7-8 with TRBJ2-1; TRBD2 agrees at 12 bases. Input material: naive CD8+ T cells from PBMCs. CDR3 sequence: CASSPRLAGDYYNEQFF. Here the CDR3 DNA reads TGTGCCAGCAGCCCCAGACTAGCGGGAGACTACTACAATGAGCAGTTCTTC. The variable domain in full, with the rest retrieved from reference TRBV7-8 and TRBJ2-1, is GAGVSQSPRYKVAKRGQDVALRCDPISGHVSLFWYQQALGQGPEFLTYFQNEAQLDKSGLPSDRFFAERPEGSVSTLKIQRTQQEDSAVYLCASSPRLAGDYYNEQFFGPGTRLTVL.